This T cell receptor beta chain came from a study of breast tumors, draining lymph nodes, adjacent tissues. Notes on the study in general: Data fit most tumor T cells coming from lymph node, expanding in tumor.

Breast cancer patients provided tissue from their axillary draining lymph nodes. In its sample, this clonotype was seen many times. As yet, its antigen is unknown. Each CDR3 protein gets one entry after TCRdb re-called the multiplex PCR reads with MiXCR. The sample records 150,000 or so distinct CDR3 sequences, about 34% being singletons. The V gene lost 2 bases and the J gene lost 5 bases, with 15 bases spanning the gap. The CDR3 runs to 15 residues. Germline V gene sequence: CDR1 SGHTA, CDR2 FQGTGA. Sample: axillary lymph node tissue. The rearrangement uses TRBV7-3 and TRBJ2-5, with a possible D match to TRBD2 (5 bases). This clonotype originated in a female donor with breast cancer. Some clones in this sample may be carry-over from other donors' samples. CDR3 coding DNA: TGTGCCAGCAGCTTAGGGCCGGGGAATGCGGAGACCCAGTACTTC. Protein: CASSLGPGNAETQYF.